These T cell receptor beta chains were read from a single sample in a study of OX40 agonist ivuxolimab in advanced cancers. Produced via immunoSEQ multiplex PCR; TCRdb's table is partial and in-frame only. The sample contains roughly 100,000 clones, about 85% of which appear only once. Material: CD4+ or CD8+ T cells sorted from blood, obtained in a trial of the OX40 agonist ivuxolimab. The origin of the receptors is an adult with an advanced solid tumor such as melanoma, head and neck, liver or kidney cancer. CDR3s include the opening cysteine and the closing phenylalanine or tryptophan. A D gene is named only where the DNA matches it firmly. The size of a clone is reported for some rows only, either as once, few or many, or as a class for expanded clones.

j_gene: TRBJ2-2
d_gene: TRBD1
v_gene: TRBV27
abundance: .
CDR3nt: TGTGCCAGCAGTTTAATATCCCAGGGGGCCGGGGAGCTGTTTTTT
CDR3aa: CASSLISQGAGELFF

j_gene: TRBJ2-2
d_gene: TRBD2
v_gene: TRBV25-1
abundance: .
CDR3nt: TGTGCCAGCAGCACAGCGGGGGATTCCACCGGGGAGCTGTTTTTT
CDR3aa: CASSTAGDSTGELFF

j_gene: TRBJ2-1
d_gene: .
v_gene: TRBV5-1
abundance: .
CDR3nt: TGCGCCAGCAGCCCGGAAGGGGATGAGCAGTTCTTC
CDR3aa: CASSPEGDEQFF

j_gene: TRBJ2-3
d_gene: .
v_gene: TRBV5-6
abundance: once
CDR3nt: TGTGCCAGCAGCTTAGGGGGAGGGCTCCCAGATACGCAGTATTTT
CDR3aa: CASSLGGGLPDTQYF

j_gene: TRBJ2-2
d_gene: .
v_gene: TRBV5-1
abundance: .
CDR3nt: TGCGCCAGCAGCTTGGAGGTGTCTTACACCGGGGAGCTGTTTTTT
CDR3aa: CASSLEVSYTGELFF

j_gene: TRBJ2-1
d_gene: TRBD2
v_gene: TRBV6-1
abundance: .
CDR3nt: TGTGCCAGCAGGGGACTAGCCGTGAATGAGCAGTTCTTC
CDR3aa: CASRGLAVNEQFF

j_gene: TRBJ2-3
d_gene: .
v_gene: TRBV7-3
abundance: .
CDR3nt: TGTGCCAGCAGCCAAGGGACCTTTAGCACAGATACGCAGTATTTT
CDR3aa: CASSQGTFSTDTQYF

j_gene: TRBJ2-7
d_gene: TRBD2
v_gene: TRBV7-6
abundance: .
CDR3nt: TGTGCCAGCAGCTTAGCGCTGACTGGGAGGGTTTTAGGGAACGAGCAGTACTTC
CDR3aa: CASSLALTGRVLGNEQYF

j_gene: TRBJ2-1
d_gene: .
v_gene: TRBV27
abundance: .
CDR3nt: TGTGCCAGCAGTTTGTCAGGGGTTAGTGAGCAGTTCTTC
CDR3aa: CASSLSGVSEQFF

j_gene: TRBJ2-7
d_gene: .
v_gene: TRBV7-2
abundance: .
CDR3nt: TGTGCCAGCAGCTTAGCGGGGACCAGCTCCTACGAGCAGTACTTC
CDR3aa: CASSLAGTSSYEQYF

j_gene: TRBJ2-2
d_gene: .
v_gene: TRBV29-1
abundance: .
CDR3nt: TGCAGCGTTCTCCTGCCGACGGGGGAGCTGTTTTTT
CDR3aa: CSVLLPTGELFF

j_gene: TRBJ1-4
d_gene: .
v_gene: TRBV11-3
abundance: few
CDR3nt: TGTGCCAGCAGCTCCACCGACAGAACTAATGAAAAACTGTTTTTT
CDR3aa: CASSSTDRTNEKLFF

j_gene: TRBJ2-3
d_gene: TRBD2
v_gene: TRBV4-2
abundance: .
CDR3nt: TGTGCCAGCAGCAACTCCCCGGGACTAGCGGACACAGATACGCAGTATTTT
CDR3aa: CASSNSPGLADTDTQYF

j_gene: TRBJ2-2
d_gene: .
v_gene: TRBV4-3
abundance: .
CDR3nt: TGCGCCAGCAGCCCAGGTTGGAGGCGACTTGATAACACCGGGGAGCTGTTTTTT
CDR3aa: CASSPGWRRLDNTGELFF

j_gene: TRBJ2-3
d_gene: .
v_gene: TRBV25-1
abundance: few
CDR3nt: TGTGCCAGCAGTTGGCGGTTTAGCACAGATACGCAGTATTTT
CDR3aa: CASSWRFSTDTQYF

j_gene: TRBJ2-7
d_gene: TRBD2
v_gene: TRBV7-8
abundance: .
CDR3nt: TGTGCCAGCAGCTACGCTACCGGGACTAGCGTGTACGAGCAGTACTTC
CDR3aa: CASSYATGTSVYEQYF

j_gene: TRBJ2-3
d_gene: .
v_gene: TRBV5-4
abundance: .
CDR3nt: TGTGCCAGCAGCTTGCGGGGCACAGATACGCAGTATTTT
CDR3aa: CASSLRGTDTQYF

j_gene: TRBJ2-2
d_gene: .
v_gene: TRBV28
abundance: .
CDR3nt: TGTGCCAGCAAACGAGGGATAACCGGGGAGCTGTTTTTT
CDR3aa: CASKRGITGELFF

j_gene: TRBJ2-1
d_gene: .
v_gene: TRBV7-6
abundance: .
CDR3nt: TGTGCCAGCAGCCCCGATCAAGGAAGTTACAATGAGCAGTTCTTC
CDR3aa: CASSPDQGSYNEQFF